These 16 T cell receptor beta chains came from one sample sequenced in a study of cytomegalovirus exposure and HLA in healthy donors. Assay used: immunoSEQ multiplex PCR; TCRdb lists only in-frame clones, some missing. The sample shows fewer than 250,000 clones, approximately 87% of them seen only once. Specimen: PBMCs. The receptors come from a man younger than 30 in good health and CMV-seronegative.

The chain's CDR3 is CASSPGGANYGYTF. DNA of the CDR3: TGTGCCAGCAGCCCAGGGGGCGCGAACTATGGCTACACCTTC. The V call is TRBV9, the J call TRBJ1-2; 8 bases line up with TRBD1. Germline V gene lookup returns CDR1 SGDLS and CDR2 YYNGEE. V lost 4 bases to trimming and J lost 2 bases; unmatched junction nucleotides: 4. The CDR3 consists of 14 residues.

With respect to this clone: The junction and the germline gene differ at one end; a read error may be behind it. This same CDR3 is encoded by further DNA sequences in the sample. J is TRBJ1-6 and V is TRBV2; 7 nucleotides align to TRBD1. CDR3 length: 15 amino acids. Germline lookup yields CDR1 SNHLY and CDR2 FYNNEI. The CDR3 DNA reads TGTGCTAGCAGTGATGGGTCTCAAGGGGGCTCACCCCTCCACTTT. Its protein is CASSDGSQGGSPLHF.

This rearrangement joins TRBV7-6 to TRBJ2-1, with 14 nucleotides matching TRBD2. Germline values: CDR1 SGHVS, CDR2 FNYEAQ. J was trimmed by 8 bases and V by 4 bases; bases with no gene match: 4. The CDR3 length is 15 residues. In DNA, the CDR3 is TGTGCCAGCAGCTCGAGGGGACTAGCGGGAGATGAGCAGTTCTTC. This sequence encodes CASSSRGLAGDEQFF.

This clone was picked up one time. This rearrangement joins TRBV6-7 to TRBJ1-5, with 11 positions matching TRBD1. Being an ORF, TRBV6-7 has a function that is uncertain. This CDR3 is 16 amino acids long. V dropped 6 bases and J dropped 3; count of bases not matched to a gene: 7. CDR3 sequence: CASSMGDRGINQPQHF. The CDR3 region has the DNA TGTGCCAGCAGCATGGGGGACAGGGGGATCAATCAGCCCCAGCATTTT.

The rearrangement joins TRBV27 to TRBJ2-5, with 10 positions matching TRBD2. This CDR3 contains 14 residues. V shed 5 bases and J 7 bases; nucleotides not matched to a gene: 7. The germline CDR1 and CDR2 sequences are MNHEY and SMNVEV (reference sequence). In DNA, the CDR3 is TGTGCCAGCAGTCCAACTAGCGGGATCGGGACCCAGTACTTC. Its protein is CASSPTSGIGTQYF.

V usage is TRBV29-1 and J usage is TRBJ2-5, with TRBD2 matching 10 bases. This CDR3 has 14 amino acids. CDR1 and CDR2 from the germline V gene are SQVTM and ANQGSEA. V lost 7 bases and J lost 7; bases outside the gene matches: 12. In DNA form, the CDR3 reads TGCAGCGGGGTGCTAGCGGGAGAGGGAGGGACCCAGTACTTC. Protein product: CSGVLAGEGGTQYF.

V and J are TRBV4-3 and TRBJ1-5, with a possible D match to TRBD1 (5 bases). The CDR3 extends over 16 amino acids. V was clipped by 0 bases and J by 2 bases, with 11 bases between them. Germline CDR1 reads LGHNA; CDR2 reads YSLEER. CDR3 in amino acids: CASSQDTGGGNQPQHF. The CDR3 region has the DNA TGCGCCAGCAGCCAAGATACAGGAGGGGGCAATCAGCCCCAGCATTTT.

J is TRBJ1-1 and V is TRBV5-6; tentative D call: TRBD1 (5 bases). V lost 0 bases to trimming and J lost 2 bases, with 14 bases between them. The CDR3 runs to 16 residues. Germline-derived CDR1 and CDR2 are SGHDT and YYEEEE. The DNA of the CDR3 is TGTGCCAGCAGCTTGGGTCTGGCAGGGCCTAACACTGAAGCTTTCTTT. Amino acid sequence: CASSLGLAGPNTEAFF.

The V gene is TRBV5-4, the J gene TRBJ1-2; a weak D match, TRBD1 (6 bases). This CDR3 has 13 residues. CDR1 is SGHNT, CDR2 YYREEE, per germline (reference sequence). Trimming left V 5 bases short and J 6 bases short, with 14 bases between. The CDR3 loop reads CASREWGRDGYTF. The CDR3 region has the DNA TGTGCCAGCAGGGAATGGGGGCGCGATGGCTACACCTTC.

J is TRBJ2-1 and V is TRBV19; the match to TRBD1 covers 8 bases. The CDR3 has 19 residues. The trim removed 3 bases at V and 0 bases at J, leaving 13 bases unmatched. Germline V gives CDR1 LNHDA, CDR2 SQIVND (reference sequence). The CDR3 loop reads CASSIAGQVYASSYNEQFF. The DNA for the CDR3 is TGTGCCAGTAGTATTGCGGGACAGGTTTATGCGAGCTCCTACAATGAGCAGTTCTTC.

This chain links TRBV9 with TRBJ2-7, with 8 positions matching TRBD1. The length of the CDR3 is 16 residues. Germline-derived CDR1 and CDR2 are SGDLS and YYNGEE. J gave up 3 bases and V 0 bases, and 8 bases lay outside the gene matches. The chain's CDR3 is CASSVAPQGASYEQYF. CDR3 nucleotide sequence: TGTGCCAGCAGCGTAGCCCCCCAGGGGGCTAGCTACGAGCAGTACTTC.

The V and J genes are TRBV5-8 and TRBJ2-7; no reliable D call. V lost 4 bases, J lost 0 bases, and 5 bases lay in between. The CDR3 totals 12 residues. Per the germline V gene, CDR1 is SGHTS and CDR2 is YDEGEE. As DNA, the CDR3 is TGTGCCAGCAGCCCTAGCTCCTACGAGCAGTACTTC. Amino acids: CASSPSSYEQYF.

The chain combines TRBV10-2 with TRBJ2-1; 10 bases are shared with TRBD2. Unmatched junction bases numbered 4, after V lost 6 bases and J lost 8 bases. Per germline, CDR1 WSHSY and CDR2 SAAADI. This CDR3 contains 13 residues. CDR3: CASRLAGAHEQFF. The CDR3 coding sequence is TGCGCCAGCAGGCTAGCGGGAGCTCATGAGCAGTTCTTC.

The chain links TRBV5-8 to TRBJ1-2, with D hard to call. CDR1 is SGHTS and CDR2 is YDEGEE in the germline V gene. The CDR3 is made up of 15 amino acids. V was cut by 1 base and J by 4 bases, with 14 bases left in between. CDR3 coding DNA: TGTGCCAGCAGCTTGTTGGCAGGCGATTTCTATGGCTACACCTTC. As protein: CASSLLAGDFYGYTF.

The V and J genes are TRBV7-2 and TRBJ2-2; D is perhaps TRBD1 (6 bases). From germline, CDR1 is SGHTA and CDR2 FQGNSA. The CDR3 sequence is 14 residues long. With 5 bases removed from V and 5 bases from J, the gap between germline ends came to 12 bases. The CDR3 DNA is TGTGCCAGCAGCATAGTACAGGGAACCGGGGAGCTGTTTTTT. It yields the protein CASSIVQGTGELFF.

The chain couples TRBV11-2 to TRBJ2-7, with TRBD2 matching 7 bases. The CDR3 contains 16 residues. J lost 2 bases, V lost 5 bases, and 12 bases had no gene match. Germline V gene lookup returns CDR1 SGHAT and CDR2 FQNNGV. In DNA form, the CDR3 reads TGTGCCAGCAGCCCAATACGGGGGGAAAGCACCTACGAGCAGTACTTC. Translation gives CASSPIRGESTYEQYF.